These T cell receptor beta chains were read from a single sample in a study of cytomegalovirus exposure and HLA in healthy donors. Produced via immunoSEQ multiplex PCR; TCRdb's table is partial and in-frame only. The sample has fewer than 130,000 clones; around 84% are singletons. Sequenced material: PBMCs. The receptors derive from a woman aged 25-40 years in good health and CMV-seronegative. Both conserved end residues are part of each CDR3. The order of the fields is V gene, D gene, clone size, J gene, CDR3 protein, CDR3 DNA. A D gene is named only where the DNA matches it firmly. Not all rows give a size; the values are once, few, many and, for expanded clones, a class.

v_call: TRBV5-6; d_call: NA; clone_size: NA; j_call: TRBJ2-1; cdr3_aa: CASSFLRRPGFF; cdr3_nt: TGTGCCAGCAGCTTCCTGCGGCGGCCGGGGTTCTTC
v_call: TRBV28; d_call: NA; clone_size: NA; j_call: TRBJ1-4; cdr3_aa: CASRPPATETPNEKLFF; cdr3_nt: TGTGCCAGCAGACCGCCAGCCACAGAAACTCCTAATGAAAAACTGTTTTTT
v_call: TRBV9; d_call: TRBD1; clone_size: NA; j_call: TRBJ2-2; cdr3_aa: CASSVGTDPGELFF; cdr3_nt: TGTGCCAGCAGCGTGGGGACAGATCCCGGGGAGCTGTTTTTT
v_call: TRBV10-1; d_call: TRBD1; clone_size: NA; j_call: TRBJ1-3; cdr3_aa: CASQGDSGNTIYF; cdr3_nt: TGCGCCAGCCAGGGGGATTCTGGAAACACCATATATTTT
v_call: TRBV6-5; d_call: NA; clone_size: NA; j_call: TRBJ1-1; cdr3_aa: CASSYLDSNTEAFF; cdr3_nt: TGTGCCAGCAGTTACTTAGACAGTAACACTGAAGCTTTCTTT
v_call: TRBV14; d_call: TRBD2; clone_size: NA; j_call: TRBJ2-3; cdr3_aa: CASSHGGGTQYF; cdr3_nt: TGTGCCAGCAGCCACGGGGGGGGTACGCAGTATTTT
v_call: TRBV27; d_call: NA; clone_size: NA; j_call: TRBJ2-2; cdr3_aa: CASRQVTGELFF; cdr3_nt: TGTGCCAGCAGACAGGTCACCGGGGAGCTGTTTTTT
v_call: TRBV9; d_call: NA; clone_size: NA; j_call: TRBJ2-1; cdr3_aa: CASSVDEIREQFF; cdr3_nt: TGTGCCAGCAGCGTAGATGAAATTCGGGAGCAGTTCTTC
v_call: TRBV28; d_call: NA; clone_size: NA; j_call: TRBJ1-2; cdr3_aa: CASSFPVSGYGYTF; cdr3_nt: TGTGCCAGCAGTTTCCCCGTTTCAGGCTATGGCTACACCTTC
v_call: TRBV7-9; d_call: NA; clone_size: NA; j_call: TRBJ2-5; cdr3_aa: CASSLASGQETQYF; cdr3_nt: TGTGCCAGCAGCTTAGCCAGCGGGCAAGAGACCCAGTACTTC
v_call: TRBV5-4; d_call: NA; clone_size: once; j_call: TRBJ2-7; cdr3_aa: CASSLQNSYEQYF; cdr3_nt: TGTGCCAGCAGCCTCCAGAACTCCTACGAGCAGTACTTC
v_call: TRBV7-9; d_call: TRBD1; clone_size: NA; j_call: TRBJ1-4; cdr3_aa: CASSLSGGVEKLFF; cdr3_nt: TGTGCCAGCAGCTTATCAGGGGGTGTCGAAAAACTGTTTTTT
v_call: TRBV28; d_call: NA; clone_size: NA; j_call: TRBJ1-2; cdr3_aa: CASSPGTSGYGYTF; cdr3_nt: TGTGCCAGCAGTCCCGGGACAAGCGGCTATGGCTACACCTTC
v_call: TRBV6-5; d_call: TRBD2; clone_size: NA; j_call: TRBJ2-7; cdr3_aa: CASSYSRTSGVEQYF; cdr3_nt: TGTGCCAGCAGTTACTCCCGGACTAGCGGGGTCGAGCAGTACTTC
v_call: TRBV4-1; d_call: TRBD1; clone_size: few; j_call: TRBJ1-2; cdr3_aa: CASSQDRDRGQSYGYTF; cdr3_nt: TGCGCCAGCAGCCAAGACCGGGACAGGGGGCAAAGCTATGGCTACACCTTC
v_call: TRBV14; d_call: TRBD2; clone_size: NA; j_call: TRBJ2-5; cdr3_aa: CASSLLAEQETQYF; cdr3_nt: TGTGCCAGCAGCCTACTAGCGGAACAAGAGACCCAGTACTTC
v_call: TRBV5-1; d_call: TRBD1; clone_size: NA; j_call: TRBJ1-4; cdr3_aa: CASSLNRGGLNEKLFF; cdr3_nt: TGCGCCAGCAGCTTGAACAGGGGAGGCCTTAATGAAAAACTGTTTTTT
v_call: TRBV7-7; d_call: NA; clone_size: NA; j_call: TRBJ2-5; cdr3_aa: CASSPRLAGAQETQYF; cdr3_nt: TGTGCCAGCAGCCCGCGACTAGCAGGGGCCCAAGAGACCCAGTACTTC
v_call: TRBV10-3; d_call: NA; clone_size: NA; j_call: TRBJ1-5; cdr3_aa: CATTEGNQPQHF; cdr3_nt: TGTGCCACCACCGAGGGCAATCAGCCCCAGCATTTT
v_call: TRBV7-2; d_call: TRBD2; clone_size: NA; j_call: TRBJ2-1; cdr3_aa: CASSLAGGGGTGEQFF; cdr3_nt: TGTGCCAGCAGCTTAGCGGGAGGCGGGGGAACGGGTGAGCAGTTCTTC
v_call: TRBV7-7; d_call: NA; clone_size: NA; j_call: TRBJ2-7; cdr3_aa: CASSPTTTGEQYF; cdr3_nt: TGTGCTAGCAGCCCAACTACTACCGGGGAGCAGTACTTC
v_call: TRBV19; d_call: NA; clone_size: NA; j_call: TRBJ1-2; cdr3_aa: CASSPSGGYTF; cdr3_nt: TGTGCCAGTAGTCCCTCGGGGGGCTACACCTTC
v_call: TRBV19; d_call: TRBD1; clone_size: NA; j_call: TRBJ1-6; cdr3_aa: CASSTRQGWYSPLHF; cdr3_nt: TGTGCCAGTAGTACTCGACAGGGATGGTATTCACCCCTCCACTTT
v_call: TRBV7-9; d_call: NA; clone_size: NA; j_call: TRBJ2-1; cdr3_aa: CASSLGSPGADEQFF; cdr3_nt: TGTGCCAGCAGCTTAGGCAGTCCTGGGGCCGATGAGCAGTTCTTC
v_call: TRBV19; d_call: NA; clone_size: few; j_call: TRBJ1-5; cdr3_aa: CASRTDGNQPQHF; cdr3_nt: TGTGCCAGTAGGACCGACGGGAATCAGCCCCAGCATTTT
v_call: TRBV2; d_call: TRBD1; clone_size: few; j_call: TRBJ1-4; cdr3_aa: CASSRTGARAEKLFF; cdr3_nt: TGTGCCAGCAGCCGGACAGGGGCGAGGGCTGAAAAACTGTTTTTT
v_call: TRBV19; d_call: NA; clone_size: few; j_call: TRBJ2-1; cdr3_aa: CASSISRTLYNEQFF; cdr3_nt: TGTGCCAGTAGTATCAGCCGGACTCTCTACAATGAGCAGTTCTTC
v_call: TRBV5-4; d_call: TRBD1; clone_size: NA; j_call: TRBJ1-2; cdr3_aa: CASSFSGQGVSGYTF; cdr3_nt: TGTGCCAGCAGCTTCTCGGGGCAGGGGGTTAGTGGCTACACCTTC
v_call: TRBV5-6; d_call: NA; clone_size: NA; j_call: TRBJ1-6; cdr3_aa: CASCLWSYNSPLHF; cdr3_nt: TGTGCCAGCTGCCTATGGAGTTATAATTCACCCCTCCACTTT
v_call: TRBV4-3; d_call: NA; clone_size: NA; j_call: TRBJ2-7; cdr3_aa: CASSQVAGVGYEQYF; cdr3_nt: TGCGCCAGCAGCCAAGTGGCAGGGGTTGGATACGAGCAGTACTTC
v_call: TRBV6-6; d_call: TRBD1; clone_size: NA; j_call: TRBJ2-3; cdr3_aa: CASSPGTGGLDTQYF; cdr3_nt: TGTGCCAGCAGCCCCGGGACAGGGGGCCTGGATACGCAGTATTTT
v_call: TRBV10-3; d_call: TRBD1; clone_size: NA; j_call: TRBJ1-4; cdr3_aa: CAISRDRARSNEKLFF; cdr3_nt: TGTGCCATCAGTCGCGACAGGGCGCGGTCTAATGAAAAACTGTTTTTT
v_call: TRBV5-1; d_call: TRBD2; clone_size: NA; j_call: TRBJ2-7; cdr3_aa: CASSLDTSGGSQEQYF; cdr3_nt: TGCGCCAGCAGCTTGGATACTAGCGGGGGTAGTCAAGAGCAGTACTTC
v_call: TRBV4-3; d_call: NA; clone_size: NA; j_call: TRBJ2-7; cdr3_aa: CASSQLEGSYEQYF; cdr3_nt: TGCGCCAGCAGCCAATTGGAGGGAAGCTACGAGCAGTACTTC